This TCR beta chain was obtained from a study of cytotoxic CD8 clonotypes in ibrutinib-treated CLL. Assay used: immunoSEQ multiplex PCR; TCRdb lists only in-frame clones, some missing. The sample consists of almost 250,000 clones, 70% of them appearing once. Germline assignment: CDR1 SGDLS and CDR2 YYNGEE. The CDR3 is 15 amino acids. V was pared by 2 bases and J by 4 bases, with 4 bases of the junction left unmatched. The TCR beta libraries used approximately 2 micrograms of genomic DNA that came from cryopreserved PBMCs. The TCR was taken from a human donor with chronic lymphocytic leukemia. Sequenced here: PBMCs, sampled after 24 months of ibrutinib treatment. V usage is TRBV9 and J usage is TRBJ2-5; 11 bases are shared with TRBD2. The CDR3 DNA is TGTGCCAGCAGCGTCACTAGCGGGAGTTTAGAGACCCAGTACTTC. Translated: CASSVTSGSLETQYF.